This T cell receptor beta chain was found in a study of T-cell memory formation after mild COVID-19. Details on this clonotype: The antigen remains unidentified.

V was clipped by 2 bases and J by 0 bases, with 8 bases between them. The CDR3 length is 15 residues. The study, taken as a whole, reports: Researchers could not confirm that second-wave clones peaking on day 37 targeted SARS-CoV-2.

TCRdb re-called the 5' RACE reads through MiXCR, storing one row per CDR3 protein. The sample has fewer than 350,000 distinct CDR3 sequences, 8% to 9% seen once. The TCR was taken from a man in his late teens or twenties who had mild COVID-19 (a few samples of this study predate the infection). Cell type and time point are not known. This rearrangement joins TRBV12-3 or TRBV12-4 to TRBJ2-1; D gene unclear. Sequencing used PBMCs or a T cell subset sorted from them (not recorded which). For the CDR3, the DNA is TGTGCCAGCAGTTTATCGGAAAGCTCCTACAATGAGCAGTTCTTC. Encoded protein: CASSLSESSYNEQFF.